Each of the 9 T cell receptor beta chains below was sequenced from the same sample in a study of blood T cell repertoires in COVID-19. TCRdb's table, derived via immunoSEQ multiplex PCR, lists solely in-frame clones and lacks some. The sample has about 230,000 clones, 75% to 90% seen once. Sequenced input: peripheral blood. These receptors originate from an older woman with active or convalescent COVID-19.

The chain employs TRBV5-1 and TRBJ2-5; 12 positions agree with TRBD2. Trimming cost V 0 bases and J 2 bases; bases outside gene matches: 2. Germline V lookup: CDR1 SGHRS, CDR2 YFSETQ. The CDR3 length is 16 residues. The CDR3 DNA reads as TGCGCCAGCAGCTTGGGGACTAGCGGGGCACAAGAGACCCAGTACTTC. This codes for CASSLGTSGAQETQYF.

This sequence joins TRBV12-3 or TRBV12-4 and TRBJ1-1; D not certain. This CDR3 has 11 amino acids. With 3 bases removed from V and 9 bases from J, the gap between germline ends came to 8 bases. The CDR3 region is CASSFTDKAFF. The CDR3 coding sequence is TGTGCCAGCAGTTTCACAGACAAAGCTTTCTTT.

The table lists this clone with a count of one. The V and J genes are TRBV13 and TRBJ2-5, with D possibly being TRBD2 (6 bases). The CDR3 is 14 residues long. Between the trimmed V and J ends, which lost 7 bases and 4 bases, there was a span of 16 bases. Germline CDR1 is PRHDT and CDR2 is FYEKMQ (reference sequence). The CDR3 reads CASIKTGVGETQYF. CDR3 DNA: TGTGCCAGCATCAAAACGGGGGTAGGAGAGACCCAGTACTTC.

The chain links TRBV6-2 or TRBV6-3 to TRBJ1-1, with TRBD1 identical over 7 bases. Trimming took 5 bases from V and 4 from J; bases not matched to a gene: 10. CDR1 and CDR2 from the germline V gene are MNHEY and SVGEGT. This CDR3 region has 15 residues. The CDR3 loop reads CASSRHRDRSTEAFF. The CDR3 DNA reads as TGTGCCAGCAGTCGACATCGGGACAGAAGCACTGAAGCTTTCTTT.

The CDR3 reads CAIRPGTSEGTNEKLFF. CDR3 nucleotides: TGTGCCATCAGACCCGGGACATCAGAAGGAACTAATGAAAAACTGTTTTTT. The chain couples TRBV10-3 to TRBJ1-4, with D perhaps matching TRBD1 (6 bases). Germline CDR1 reads ENHRY; CDR2 reads SYGVKD. This CDR3 comprises 17 residues. V lost 6 bases and J 1 base, leaving 18 bases between the germline ends.

The chain links TRBV18 to TRBJ1-2; D gene ambiguous. CDR1 and CDR2 (germline): KGHSH, LQKENI. Trimming pared 4 bases from V and 8 bases from J, leaving 14 bases between. This CDR3 has 13 residues. CDR3 DNA: TGTGCCAGCTCACTCGCCGACGGAGGAGGCTACACCTTC. Residues: CASSLADGGGYTF.

This clone came up many times. The chain couples TRBV19 to TRBJ1-5; 7 bases map to TRBD1. The CDR3 loop spans 16 amino acids. Trimming at V came to 4 bases and at J to 2 bases, leaving 8 bases not matched to a gene. Germline lookup yields CDR1 LNHDA and CDR2 SQIVND (reference sequence). The CDR3 region is CASSTTTGSGNQPQHF. In nucleotides, the CDR3 is TGTGCCAGTAGTACCACGACAGGGTCAGGCAATCAGCCCCAGCATTTT.

This clone was seen a handful of times. The V call is TRBV24-1, the J call TRBJ2-3, with a possible D match to TRBD2 (5 bases). Trimming shortened V by 7 bases and J by 0 bases, and 10 bases separated the two germline ends. Germline V gives CDR1 KGHDR, CDR2 SFDVKD. The CDR3 spans 14 residues. The CDR3 DNA reads TGTGCCACCAGAGGAAGAGGGAGCACAGATACGCAGTATTTT. This encodes CATRGRGSTDTQYF.

V is TRBV7-8 and J is TRBJ1-3; unclear D gene. Trimming removed 0 bases from V and 4 bases from J, with 13 bases in between. The CDR3 contains 16 residues. Germline CDR1 is SGHVS and CDR2 is FQNEAQ. CDR3 loop: CASSLAHGGLGNTIYF. The CDR3 region has the DNA TGTGCCAGCAGCTTAGCGCATGGCGGCCTGGGAAACACCATATATTTT. Based on the CDR3 plus reference TRBV7-8 and TRBJ1-3, the full variable domain is GAGVSQSPRYKVAKRGQDVALRCDPISGHVSLFWYQQALGQGPEFLTYFQNEAQLDKSGLPSDRFFAERPEGSVSTLKIQRTQQEDSAVYLCASSLAHGGLGNTIYFGEGSWLTVV.